The clone carrying this TCR beta chain was detected many times. No antigen is known for it. The data were obtained in a study of breast tumors, draining lymph nodes, adjacent tissues. Findings and limits, study-wide: Tumor and nontumor repertoires were significantly more similar in luminal-like than in basal-like breast cancer. Data only fit, rather than demonstrated, lymph node origin of most tumor T cells.

TCRdb independently ran MiXCR on the multiplex PCR reads; one entry per CDR3 protein. The table records roughly 130,000 distinct CDR3 sequences, 15% to 20% of them present only once. Breast cancer patients provided tissue from their axillary draining lymph nodes. The clonotype originates from a female donor with breast cancer. Some clones in this sample may be carry-over from other donors' samples. Material for sequencing was axillary lymph node tissue.

The CDR3 loop is CASRQLPGQGGYEQYF. The CDR3 DNA is TGCGCCAGCAGACAACTCCCTGGACAGGGAGGTTACGAGCAGTACTTC. The chain employs TRBV4-1 and TRBJ2-7, with 8 bases aligning to TRBD1. The length of the CDR3 is 16 residues. With 6 bases clipped from V and 4 bases from J, the junction kept 14 bases outside the gene matches. Germline CDR1 MGHRA, CDR2 YSYEKL.